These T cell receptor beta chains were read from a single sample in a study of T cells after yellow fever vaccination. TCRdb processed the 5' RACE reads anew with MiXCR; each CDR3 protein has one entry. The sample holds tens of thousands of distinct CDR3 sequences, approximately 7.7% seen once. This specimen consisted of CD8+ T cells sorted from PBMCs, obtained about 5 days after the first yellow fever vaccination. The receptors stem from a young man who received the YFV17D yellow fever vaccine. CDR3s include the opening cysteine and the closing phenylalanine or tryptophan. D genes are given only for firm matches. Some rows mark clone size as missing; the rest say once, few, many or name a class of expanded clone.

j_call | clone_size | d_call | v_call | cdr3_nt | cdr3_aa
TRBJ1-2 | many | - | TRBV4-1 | TGCGCCAGCAGCCCCAACGGGGAATCCTACTATGGCTACACCTTC | CASSPNGESYYGYTF
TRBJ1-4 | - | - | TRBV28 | TGTGCCAGCAGACCCGGACAGCCAGGCAGGAATGAAAAACTGTTTTTT | CASRPGQPGRNEKLFF
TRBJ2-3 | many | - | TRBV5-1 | TGCGCCAGCAGCTTGGAAGGGACGGCGCTCCCAGATACGCAGTATTTT | CASSLEGTALPDTQYF
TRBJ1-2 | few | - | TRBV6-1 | TGTGCCAGCGAGACAGGTTATGGCTACACCTTC | CASETGYGYTF
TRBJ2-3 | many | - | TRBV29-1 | TGCAGCGTTGTGCAGGCGAATAGGCCCACAGATACGCAGTATTTT | CSVVQANRPTDTQYF
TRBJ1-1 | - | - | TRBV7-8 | TGTGCCAGCACCCTAGCGGGCCATGTGGGAACTGAAGCTTTCTTT | CASTLAGHVGTEAFF
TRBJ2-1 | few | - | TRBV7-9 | TGTGCCAGCAGCTTAAGCGGTTCTGAGCAGTTCTTC | CASSLSGSEQFF
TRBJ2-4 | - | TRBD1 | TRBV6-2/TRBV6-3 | TGTGCCAGCAGACCTGACAGGGATGGCAAAAACATTCAGTACTTC | CASRPDRDGKNIQYF
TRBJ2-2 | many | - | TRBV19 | TGTGCCAGCGCGATTGCGAACACCGGGGAGCTGTTTTTT | CASAIANTGELFF
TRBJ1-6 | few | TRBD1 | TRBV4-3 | TGCGCCAGCATAGACAGGGTCAATTCACCCCTCCACTTT | CASIDRVNSPLHF
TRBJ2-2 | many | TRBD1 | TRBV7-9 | TGTGCCAGCAGCGCGGGACAGGGGGTAACCGGGGAGCTGTTTTTT | CASSAGQGVTGELFF
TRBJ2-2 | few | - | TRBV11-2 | TGTGCCAGCAGCGCTAACCCCGGGGAGCTGTTTTTT | CASSANPGELFF
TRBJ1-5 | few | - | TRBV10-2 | TGCGCCAGCAGTGAGGCAGCGAATCAGCCCCAGCATTTT | CASSEAANQPQHF
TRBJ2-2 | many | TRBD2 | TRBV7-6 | TGTGCCAGCAGCCCCGCCGGCGGGAGCCGTTGGGAGCTGTTTTTT | CASSPAGGSRWELFF
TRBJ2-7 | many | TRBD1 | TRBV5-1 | TGCGCCAGCAGCCTTGGGACAGGGAGCGAGCAGTACTTC | CASSLGTGSEQYF
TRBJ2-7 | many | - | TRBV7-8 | TGTGCCAGCAGCTTAGGAGGGGCGTCGAGATACGAGCAGTACTTC | CASSLGGASRYEQYF
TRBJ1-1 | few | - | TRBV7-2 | TGTGCCAGCATCATCAGGGACTTGGACACTGAAGCTTTCTTT | CASIIRDLDTEAFF
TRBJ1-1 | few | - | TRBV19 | TGTGCCAGTACCCCTTTTCGAAACACTGAAGCTTTCTTT | CASTPFRNTEAFF
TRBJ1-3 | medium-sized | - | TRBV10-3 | TGTGCCATCATGAGGGATACGACTGGAAACACCATATATTTT | CAIMRDTTGNTIYF
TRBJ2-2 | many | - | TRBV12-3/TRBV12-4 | TGTGCCAGCACCTACCGGGGGCCCACCGGGGAGCTGTTTTTT | CASTYRGPTGELFF
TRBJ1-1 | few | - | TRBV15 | TGTGCCACCAGCAGAGATGACCTGAACACTGAAGCTTTCTTT | CATSRDDLNTEAFF
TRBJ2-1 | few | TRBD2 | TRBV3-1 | TGTGCCAGCAGTCCCGGGACTAGGAGTTACAATGAGCAGTTCTTC | CASSPGTRSYNEQFF
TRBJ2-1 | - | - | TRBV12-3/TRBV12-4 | TGTGCCAGCAGTTTGCGGAGGACCTCCTACAATGAGCAGTTCTTC | CASSLRRTSYNEQFF
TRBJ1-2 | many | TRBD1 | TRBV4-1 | TGCGCCAGCAGCCAGTTCGTCACCGGGACAGGAATTCATATCAACTATGGCTACACCTTC | CASSQFVTGTGIHINYGYTF
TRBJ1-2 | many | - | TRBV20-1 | TGCAGTGCTAAAGGAGCATATGGCTACACCTTC | CSAKGAYGYTF
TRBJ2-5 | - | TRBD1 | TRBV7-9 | TGTGCCAGCAGCTTAGGACAGGGGGCTGGGGAGACCCAGTACTTC | CASSLGQGAGETQYF
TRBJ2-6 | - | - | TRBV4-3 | TGCGCCAGCAGCCTCAATACTGGGGCCAACGTCCTGACTTTC | CASSLNTGANVLTF
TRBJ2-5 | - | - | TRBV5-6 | TGTGCCAGCAGCTTAGGGTTGGGCCAGTACTTC | CASSLGLGQYF
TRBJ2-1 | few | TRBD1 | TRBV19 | TGTGCCAGTACCCCGGACAGGGACCACGAAAATGAGCAGTTCTTC | CASTPDRDHENEQFF
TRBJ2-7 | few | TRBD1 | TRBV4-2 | TGTGCCAGCAGCCAACCCGGGACAGGCGAGCAGTACTTC | CASSQPGTGEQYF
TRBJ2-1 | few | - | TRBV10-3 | TGTGCCACCGCGGGGGAGGGGGGAAAACACAATGAGCAGTTCTTC | CATAGEGGKHNEQFF
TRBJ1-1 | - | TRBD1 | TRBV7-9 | TGTGCCAGCAGCGTGCCCAGGGGGTTGAACACTGAAGCTTTCTTT | CASSVPRGLNTEAFF
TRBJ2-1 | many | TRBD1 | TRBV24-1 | TGTGCCACCAGTGATTTGCGCCAGGGGGCGCGGAATGAGCAGTTCTTC | CATSDLRQGARNEQFF
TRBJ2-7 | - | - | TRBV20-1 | TGCAGTGCTAGGGACTACCACTACGAGCAGTACTTC | CSARDYHYEQYF
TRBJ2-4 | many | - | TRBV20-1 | TGCAGTGCTAGAGATCGGAAGGGAGCCAAAAACATTCAGTACTTC | CSARDRKGAKNIQYF
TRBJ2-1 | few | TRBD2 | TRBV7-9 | TGTGCCAGCAGTCGGACTAGCGGGGGGGCAAAATACAATGAGCAGTTCTTC | CASSRTSGGAKYNEQFF
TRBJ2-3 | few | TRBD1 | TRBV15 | TGTGCCACCAGCAGGCCGGGACAGAGCACAGATACGCAGTATTTT | CATSRPGQSTDTQYF
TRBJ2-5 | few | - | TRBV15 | TGTGCCACCAGCAGGTCTCTGGGCTCAGAGACCCAGTACTTC | CATSRSLGSETQYF
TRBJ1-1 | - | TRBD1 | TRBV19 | TGTGCCAGCAAAGCGGGACAGCTCACTGAAGCTTTCTTT | CASKAGQLTEAFF
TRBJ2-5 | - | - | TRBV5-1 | TGCGCCAGCAGTTTAACGACCTCAGGGGACGAGACCCAGTACTTC | CASSLTTSGDETQYF
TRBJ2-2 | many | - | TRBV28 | TGTGCCAGCAGCCAGGGGTCAGCCGGGGAGCTGTTTTTT | CASSQGSAGELFF
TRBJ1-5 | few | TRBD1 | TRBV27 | TGTGCCAGCAGTCTTGGACAGGGGAGACAGCCCCAGCATTTT | CASSLGQGRQPQHF
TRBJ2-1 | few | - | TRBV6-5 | TGTGCCAGCAGTTACGGGTTGGAGATGGGGGGCAACAATGAGCAGTTCTTC | CASSYGLEMGGNNEQFF
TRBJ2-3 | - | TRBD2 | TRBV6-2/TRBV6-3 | TGTGCCAGCAGTCAACCCCCCGGACTAGCAGTAGGAGATACGCAGTATTTT | CASSQPPGLAVGDTQYF
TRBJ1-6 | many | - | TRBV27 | TGTGCCAGCAGTCAGGGTGGGGTTACGCCCCTCCACTTT | CASSQGGVTPLHF
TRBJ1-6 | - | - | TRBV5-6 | TGTGCCAGCAGCTGGGGAACCCCCTATAATTCACCCCTCCACTTT | CASSWGTPYNSPLHF
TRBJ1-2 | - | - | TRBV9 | TGTGCCAGCAGCGTAAATCTCCAGACTACTAACTATGGCTACACCTTC | CASSVNLQTTNYGYTF
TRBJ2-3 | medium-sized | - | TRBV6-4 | TGTGCCAGCAGTGAGGGGAGCACAGATACGCAGTATTTT | CASSEGSTDTQYF
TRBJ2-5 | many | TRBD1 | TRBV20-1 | TGCAGTGCTAGAGATACGGGACAGGGGATGGAGACCCAGTACTTC | CSARDTGQGMETQYF